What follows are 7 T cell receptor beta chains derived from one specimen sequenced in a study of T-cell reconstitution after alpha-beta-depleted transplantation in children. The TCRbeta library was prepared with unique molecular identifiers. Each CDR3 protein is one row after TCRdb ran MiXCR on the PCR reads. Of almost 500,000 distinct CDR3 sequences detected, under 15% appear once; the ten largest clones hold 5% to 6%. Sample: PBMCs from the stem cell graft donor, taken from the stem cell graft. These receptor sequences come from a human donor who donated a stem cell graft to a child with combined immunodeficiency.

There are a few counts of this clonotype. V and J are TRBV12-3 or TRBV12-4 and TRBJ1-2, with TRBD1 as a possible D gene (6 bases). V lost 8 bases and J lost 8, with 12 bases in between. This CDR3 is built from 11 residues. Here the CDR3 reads CASGDNRGYTF. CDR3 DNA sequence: TGTGCCAGCGGGGACAATCGAGGCTACACCTTC.

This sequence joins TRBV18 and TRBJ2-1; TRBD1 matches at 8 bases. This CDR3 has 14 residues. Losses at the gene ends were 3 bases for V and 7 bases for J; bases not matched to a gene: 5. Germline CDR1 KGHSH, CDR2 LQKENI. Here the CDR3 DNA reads TGTGCCAGCTCACCGGGACAGGCCCTGAATGAGCAGTTCTTC. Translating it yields CASSPGQALNEQFF.

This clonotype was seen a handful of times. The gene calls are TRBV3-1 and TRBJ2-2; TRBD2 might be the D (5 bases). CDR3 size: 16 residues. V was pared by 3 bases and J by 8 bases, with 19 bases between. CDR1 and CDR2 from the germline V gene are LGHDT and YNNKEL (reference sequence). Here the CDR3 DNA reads TGTGCCAGCAGCCAGACGGAGGCTAGTGTGGCGGGGGAGCTGTTTTTT. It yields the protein CASSQTEASVAGELFF.

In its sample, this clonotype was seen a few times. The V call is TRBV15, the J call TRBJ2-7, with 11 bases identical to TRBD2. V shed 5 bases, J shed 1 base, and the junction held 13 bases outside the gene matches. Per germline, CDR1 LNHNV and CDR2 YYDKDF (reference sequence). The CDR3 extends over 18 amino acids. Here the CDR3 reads CATSGGVGLAGRSYEQYF. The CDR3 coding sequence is TGTGCCACCAGCGGGGGTGTCGGACTAGCGGGTAGATCCTACGAGCAGTACTTC.

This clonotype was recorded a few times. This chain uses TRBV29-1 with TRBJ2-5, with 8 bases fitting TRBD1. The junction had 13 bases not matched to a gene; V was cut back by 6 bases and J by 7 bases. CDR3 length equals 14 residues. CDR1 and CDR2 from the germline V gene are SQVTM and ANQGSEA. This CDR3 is CSVAIAGGPGTQYF. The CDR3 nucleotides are TGCAGCGTCGCCATCGCAGGGGGCCCTGGGACCCAGTACTTC. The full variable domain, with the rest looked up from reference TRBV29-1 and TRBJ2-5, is SAVISQKPSRDICQRGTSLTIQCQVDSQVTMMFWYRQQPGQSLTLIATANQGSEATYESGFVIDKFPISRPNLTFSTLTVSNMSPEDSSIYLCSVAIAGGPGTQYFGPGTRLLVL.

The CDR3 sequence is CASSSGEGEAYEQYF. The CDR3 bases are TGTGCCAGCTCTTCGGGAGAGGGGGAAGCCTACGAGCAGTACTTC. The genes are TRBV18 and TRBJ2-7, with D perhaps TRBD1 or TRBD2 (6 bases each). Germline V gene sequence: CDR1 KGHSH, CDR2 LQKENI. This CDR3 has 15 amino acids. Trimming removed 6 bases from V and 2 bases from J, with 17 bases in between.

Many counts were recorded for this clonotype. In nucleotides, the CDR3 is TGTGCCAGCAGCCAAGTGGGAGTGGCAGGTGCGATGGCCCTCCACTTT. This codes for CASSQVGVAGAMALHF. The chain recombines TRBV3-1 with TRBJ1-6; D gene ambiguous. V was clipped by 1 base and J by 14 bases, with 21 bases between them. CDR3 length: 16 residues. Per germline, CDR1 LGHDT and CDR2 YNNKEL (reference sequence). Drawing the rest from reference TRBV3-1 and TRBJ1-6, the complete variable domain is DTAVSQTPKYLVTQMGNDKSIKCEQNLGHDTMYWYKQDSKKFLKIMFSYNNKELIINETVPNRFSPKSPDKAHLNLHINSLELGDSAVYFCASSQVGVAGAMALHFGNGTRLTVT.